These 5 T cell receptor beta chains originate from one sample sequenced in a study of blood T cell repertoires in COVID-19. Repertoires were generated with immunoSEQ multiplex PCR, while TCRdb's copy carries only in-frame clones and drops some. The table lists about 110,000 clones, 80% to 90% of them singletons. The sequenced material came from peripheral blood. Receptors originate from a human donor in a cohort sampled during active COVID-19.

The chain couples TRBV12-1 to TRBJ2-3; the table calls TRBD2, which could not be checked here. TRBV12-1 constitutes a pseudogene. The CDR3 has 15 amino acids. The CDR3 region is CASSFERDSTDTQYF. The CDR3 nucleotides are TGTGCCAGCAGCTTTGAGCGGGATAGCACAGATACGCAGTATTTT.

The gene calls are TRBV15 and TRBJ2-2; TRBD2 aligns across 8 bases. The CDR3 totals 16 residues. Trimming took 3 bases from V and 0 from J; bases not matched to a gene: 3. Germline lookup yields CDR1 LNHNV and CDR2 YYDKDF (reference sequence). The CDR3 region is CATSRASGPNTGELFF. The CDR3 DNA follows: TGTGCCACCAGCAGGGCTAGCGGGCCGAACACCGGGGAGCTGTTTTTT.

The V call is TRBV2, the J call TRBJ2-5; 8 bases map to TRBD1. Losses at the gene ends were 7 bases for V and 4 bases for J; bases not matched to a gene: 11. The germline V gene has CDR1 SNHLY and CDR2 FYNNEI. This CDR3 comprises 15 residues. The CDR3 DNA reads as TGTGCCAGCACTGGACAGGGTAGTGGGGCAGAGACCCAGTACTTC. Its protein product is CASTGQGSGAETQYF.

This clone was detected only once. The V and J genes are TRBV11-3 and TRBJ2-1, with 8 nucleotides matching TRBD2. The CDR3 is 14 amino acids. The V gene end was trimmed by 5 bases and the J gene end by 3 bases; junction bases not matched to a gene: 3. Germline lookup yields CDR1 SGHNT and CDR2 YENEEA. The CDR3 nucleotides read TGTGCCAGCAGCATTAGCGGGAACTACAATGAGCAGTTCTTC. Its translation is CASSISGNYNEQFF. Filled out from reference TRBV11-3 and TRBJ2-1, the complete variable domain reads EAGVVQSPRYKIIEKKQPVAFWCNPISGHNTLYWYLQNLGQGPELLIRYENEEAVDDSQLPKDRFSAERLKGVDSTLKIQPAELGDSAVYLCASSISGNYNEQFFGPGTRLTVL.

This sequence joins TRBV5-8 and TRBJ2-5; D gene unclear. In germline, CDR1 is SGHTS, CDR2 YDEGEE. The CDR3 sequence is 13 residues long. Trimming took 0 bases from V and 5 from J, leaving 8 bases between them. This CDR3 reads CASSLVSRETQYF. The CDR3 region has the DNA TGTGCCAGCAGCTTGGTTTCTAGGGAGACCCAGTACTTC.